What follows are 32 T cell receptor beta chains derived from one specimen sequenced in a study of T cell changes during pregnancy in multiple sclerosis. Profiling relied on immunoSEQ multiplex PCR, and the TCRdb table lists in-frame clones only, not all of them. The sample carries tens of thousands of clones, around nine tenths recorded once. The source was CD4+ T cells from peripheral blood mononuclear cells, collected before pregnancy. These receptors all stem from a female donor with multiple sclerosis, enrolled in a pregnancy study.

The V call is TRBV11-2, the J call TRBJ2-7; 11 positions agree with TRBD2. This CDR3 has 15 amino acids. J gave up 7 bases and V 2 bases, and 7 bases lay outside the gene matches. Germline V lookup: CDR1 SGHAT, CDR2 FQNNGV. DNA for the CDR3: TGTGCCAGCAGCTTAACTAGCGGGAGTACGGGGGAGCAGTACTTC. Encoded protein: CASSLTSGSTGEQYF.

The rearrangement uses TRBV5-1 and TRBJ2-7; D uncertain. This CDR3 is 12 amino acids long. Germline V gene lookup returns CDR1 SGHRS and CDR2 YFSETQ. V was trimmed by 4 bases and J by 6 bases, leaving 11 bases between them. The CDR3, as DNA: TGCGCCAGCAGCGCGAGCTTCGGCGAGCAGTACTTC. Translated: CASSASFGEQYF.

The CDR3 DNA is TGTGCCAGCAGCTTCTGGGGGGGTCAACTGGGGGAGACCCAGTACTTC. It specifies CASSFWGGQLGETQYF. The chain carries TRBV5-8 and TRBJ2-5, with 7 nucleotides matching TRBD2. Germline loops: CDR1 SGHTS, CDR2 YDEGEE. J was trimmed by 5 bases and V by 2 bases; bases with no gene match: 12. CDR3 size: 16 residues.

The chain links TRBV5-1 to TRBJ2-7, with unresolved D. The CDR3 has 13 residues. Germline assignment: CDR1 SGHRS and CDR2 YFSETQ. V was shortened by 4 bases and J by 2 bases, with 10 bases between the two germline ends. CDR3 coding DNA: TGCGCCAGCAGCACCACAGAAACCTACGAGCAGTACTTC. Its translation is CASSTTETYEQYF.

The gene calls are TRBV5-4 and TRBJ2-5; D unclear. CDR1 is SGHNT, CDR2 YYREEE, per germline (reference sequence). Trimming left V 0 bases short and J 1 base short, with 4 bases between. The CDR3 contains 13 residues. For the CDR3, the DNA is TGTGCCAGCAGCTTGGCTGTCCAAGAGACCCAGTACTTC. Residues: CASSLAVQETQYF.

The chain employs TRBV7-2 and TRBJ2-3; 8 bases agree with TRBD2. Germline V gene data show CDR1 as SGHTA and CDR2 as FQGNSA. The CDR3 contains 17 residues. The trim removed 4 bases at V and 6 bases at J, leaving 15 bases unmatched. This CDR3 is CASSSPPGLVNADTQYF. CDR3 nucleotides: TGTGCCAGCAGCTCCCCTCCGGGACTAGTTAACGCCGATACGCAGTATTTT.

CDR3: CASSFNSNQPQHF. The CDR3 DNA reads TGTGCCAGCAGCTTCAATAGCAATCAGCCCCAGCATTTT. The chain links TRBV11-1 to TRBJ1-5, with D uncertain. With 3 bases removed from V and 0 bases from J, the gap between germline ends came to 3 bases. There are 13 residues in the CDR3. From germline, CDR1 is SGHAT and CDR2 FQDESV (reference sequence).

The chain carries TRBV28 and TRBJ1-2; TRBD1 might be the D (6 bases). The germline V gene has CDR1 MDHEN and CDR2 SYDVKM. Trimming took 4 bases from V and 1 from J, leaving 16 bases between them. This CDR3 has 16 amino acids. This CDR3 is CASSSPPGQNNYGYTF. Here the CDR3 DNA reads TGTGCCAGCAGTTCCCCCCCGGGACAAAATAACTATGGCTACACCTTC.

CDR3 protein: CASSPRPQGAAEAFF. In DNA, the CDR3 is TGTGCCAGCAGCCCGCGGCCACAGGGGGCCGCTGAAGCTTTCTTT. This rearrangement joins TRBV9 to TRBJ1-1, with 9 bases matching TRBD1. Germline assignment: CDR1 SGDLS and CDR2 YYNGEE. The CDR3 is made up of 15 amino acids. J lost 6 bases, V lost 4 bases, and 10 bases had no gene match.

As to this clone: At one end, the junction sequence differs from germline, possibly due to a read error. This chain connects TRBV20-1 to TRBJ2-4; 10 nucleotides match TRBD1. Per germline, CDR1 DFQATT and CDR2 SNEGSKA (reference sequence). CDR3 length equals 11 residues. The CDR3 DNA sequence: TGCAGTGCTAGGGCCCCGGGACAGGGGAACTTC. This gives the protein CSARAPGQGNF.

This chain links TRBV28 with TRBJ1-5, with 7 bases identical to TRBD1. The CDR3 is 14 amino acids. The germline V gene has CDR1 MDHEN and CDR2 SYDVKM. V was pared by 4 bases and J by 4 bases, with 4 bases of the junction left unmatched. CDR3 protein: CASSSPGGNQPQHF. The CDR3 coding sequence is TGTGCCAGCAGTTCCCCAGGGGGGAATCAGCCCCAGCATTTT.

This rearrangement joins TRBV5-1 to TRBJ2-3; 10 bases are shared with TRBD2. The V and J ends lost 2 bases and 0 bases, in that order; junction bases with no gene match: 3. The CDR3 covers 16 residues. Per the germline V gene, CDR1 is SGHRS and CDR2 is YFSETQ. The CDR3 loop is CASSFRTSGSTDTQYF. In DNA, the CDR3 is TGCGCCAGCAGCTTCCGGACTAGCGGAAGCACAGATACGCAGTATTTT.

This rearrangement joins TRBV5-4 to TRBJ2-1, with D tentatively TRBD1 (6 bases). The germline V gene has CDR1 SGHNT and CDR2 YYREEE (reference sequence). The CDR3 has 13 residues. V gave up 4 bases and J gave up 9 bases, with 14 bases separating them. The CDR3 DNA is TGTGCCAGCAGCATGACCAGGGGCGTTGAGCAGTTCTTC. This codes for CASSMTRGVEQFF.

CDR3 protein: CASSLRRQGPGETQYF. The CDR3 DNA reads TGTGCCAGCAGTCTCAGACGACAGGGGCCGGGGGAGACCCAGTACTTC. This rearrangement joins TRBV27 to TRBJ2-5, with 8 nucleotides matching TRBD1. The CDR3 totals 16 residues. CDR1 is MNHEY and CDR2 is SMNVEV in the germline V gene (reference sequence). V lost 5 bases to trimming and J lost 5 bases; unmatched junction nucleotides: 13.

V gene TRBV20-1 combines with J gene TRBJ2-5; D gene unclear. V was shortened by 5 bases and J by 2 bases, with 6 bases between the two germline ends. CDR3 length equals 11 residues. Germline V CDR1 and CDR2: DFQATT, SNEGSKA (reference sequence). This chain's CDR3 is CSAAGQETQYF. The DNA for the CDR3 is TGCAGTGCTGCCGGGCAAGAGACCCAGTACTTC.

The J gene is TRBJ2-7, the V gene TRBV7-9; 7 nucleotides match TRBD1. This CDR3 spans 14 amino acids. V dropped 5 bases and J dropped 2; count of bases not matched to a gene: 6. The germline V gene has CDR1 SEHNR and CDR2 FQNEAQ (reference sequence). DNA for the CDR3: TGTGCCAGCAGCCTAAGACAGGGTACCTACGAGCAGTACTTC. This encodes CASSLRQGTYEQYF. The entire variable domain, with the rest obtained from reference TRBV7-9 and TRBJ2-7, is as follows: DTGVSQNPRHKITKRGQNVTFRCDPISEHNRLYWYRQTLGQGPEFLTYFQNEAQLEKSRLLSDRFSAERPKGSFSTLEIQRTEQGDSAMYLCASSLRQGTYEQYFGPGTRLTVT.

The V and J genes are TRBV7-9 and TRBJ2-5; perhaps TRBD1 as D (5 bases). Germline-derived CDR1 and CDR2 are SEHNR and FQNEAQ (reference sequence). V gave up 1 base and J gave up 5 bases, with 8 bases separating them. The CDR3 totals 13 residues. The CDR3 region is CASSLDRLETQYF. The CDR3 region has the DNA TGTGCCAGCAGCTTAGACAGGTTGGAGACCCAGTACTTC.

The V call is TRBV2, the J call TRBJ1-1, with D tentatively TRBD1 (5 bases). The CDR3 length is 14 residues. CDR1 is SNHLY and CDR2 is FYNNEI in the germline V gene. Trimming shortened V by 2 bases and J by 4 bases, and 11 bases separated the two germline ends. Here the CDR3 reads CASSEQGKATEAFF. In DNA form, the CDR3 reads TGTGCCAGCAGTGAACAGGGCAAGGCCACTGAAGCTTTCTTT.

The gene calls are TRBV5-1 and TRBJ1-4, with 12 bases aligning to TRBD1. V was pared by 2 bases and J by 8 bases, with 4 bases of the junction left unmatched. This CDR3 region has 15 residues. Germline V gives CDR1 SGHRS, CDR2 YFSETQ. The CDR3 bases are TGCGCCAGCAGCTTTTGGGGGACAGGGGGCGAAAAACTGTTTTTT. It is translated as CASSFWGTGGEKLFF.

The chain couples TRBV6-1 to TRBJ2-5; D is perhaps TRBD1 (5 bases). Trimming stripped 6 bases from V and 4 bases from J, with 15 bases between. Germline CDR1 MNHNS, CDR2 SASEGT. The CDR3 is made up of 14 amino acids. The CDR3 sequence is CASRSARAGETQYF. The CDR3 nucleotides are TGTGCCAGCAGATCCGCCAGGGCCGGAGAGACCCAGTACTTC.

CDR3 protein: CASSLDRDTEAFF. For the CDR3, the DNA is TGTGCCAGCAGCCTCGACAGGGACACTGAAGCTTTCTTT. The chain employs TRBV7-7 and TRBJ1-1, with 7 bases aligning to TRBD1. The CDR3 spans 13 residues. V dropped 5 bases and J dropped 3; count of bases not matched to a gene: 3. CDR1 is SSHAT, CDR2 FNYEAQ, per germline (reference sequence).

This chain connects TRBV6-1 to TRBJ1-5; D might be TRBD1 (6 bases). The CDR3 runs to 17 residues. V was shortened by 3 bases and J by 2 bases, with 17 bases between the two germline ends. Looked up from germline, CDR1 is MNHNS and CDR2 is SASEGT. CDR3 loop: CASSEGLGEGGNQPQHF. CDR3 bases: TGTGCCAGCAGTGAGGGGTTGGGGGAGGGGGGCAATCAGCCCCAGCATTTT.

This chain connects TRBV7-2 to TRBJ2-1; 9 positions match TRBD2. The germline gives CDR1 SGHTA, CDR2 FQGNSA. V gave up 2 bases and J gave up 5 bases; unmatched junction bases: 4. This CDR3 spans 15 amino acids. The CDR3 reads CASSLTGLAHNEQFF. CDR3 DNA: TGTGCCAGCAGCTTAACCGGACTAGCGCACAATGAGCAGTTCTTC.

The gene calls are TRBV6-6 and TRBJ2-5; TRBD2 might be the D (6 bases). V lost 2 bases and J 7 bases, leaving 14 bases between the germline ends. The CDR3 loop spans 14 amino acids. CDR1 is MNHNY, CDR2 SVGAGI, per germline (reference sequence). CDR3 coding DNA: TGTGCCAGCAGTTACCAGGGAGGAATTGTGACCCAGTACTTC. Translation gives CASSYQGGIVTQYF.

The chain couples TRBV16 to TRBJ2-7; D ambiguous. CDR1 is KGHSY, CDR2 FQNENV, per germline. Trimming removed 1 base at V and 2 bases at J, with 6 bases between. The CDR3 has 13 residues. CDR3 bases: TGTGCCAGCAGCCAATTCAATGCCTACGAGCAGTACTTC. Encoded protein: CASSQFNAYEQYF.

The CDR3 is CASSMTRRGDYTGELFF. The CDR3 nucleotides read TGTGCCAGTAGTATGACCAGGAGGGGCGATTACACCGGGGAGCTGTTTTTT. The J gene is TRBJ2-2, the V gene TRBV19; D may be TRBD2 (6 bases). The CDR3 has 17 amino acids. The V end lost 3 bases, the J end lost 3 bases, and 17 bases lay between the germline ends. Germline V gives CDR1 LNHDA, CDR2 SQIVND (reference sequence). The full variable domain, in which reference TRBV19 and TRBJ2-2 provide the parts outside the CDR3, is DGGITQSPKYLFRKEGQNVTLSCEQNLNHDAMYWYRQDPGQGLRLIYYSQIVNDFQKGDIAEGYSVSREKKESFPLTVTSAQKNPTAFYLCASSMTRRGDYTGELFFGEGSRLTVL.

The J gene is TRBJ2-1, the V gene TRBV10-1; 9 nucleotides match TRBD1. This CDR3 has 13 residues. From germline, CDR1 is WNHNN and CDR2 SYGVQD (reference sequence). After removal of 4 bases from V and 13 bases from J, the junction contained 8 bases not matched to a gene. Written as DNA, the CDR3 is TGCGCCAGCAGTGCTCCTACAGGGGGCTCTCAGTTCTTC. Its protein is CASSAPTGGSQFF.

J is TRBJ2-5 and V is TRBV5-1, with 10 positions matching TRBD2. CDR3 size: 17 residues. Germline V CDR1 and CDR2: SGHRS, YFSETQ. The V gene end was trimmed by 3 bases and the J gene end by 1 base; junction bases not matched to a gene: 9. As DNA, the CDR3 is TGCGCCAGCAGCTCCACCGCTAGCGGGAGCCCCCAAGAGACCCAGTACTTC. This encodes CASSSTASGSPQETQYF.

The rearrangement joins TRBV9 to TRBJ2-2, with TRBD1 as a possible D gene (5 bases). The germline V and J ends were trimmed by 5 bases and 5 bases, with 13 bases remaining between them. The CDR3 runs to 14 residues. Germline CDR1 and CDR2: SGDLS and YYNGEE. DNA of the CDR3: TGTGCCAGCAGTCAAGGGGCGAGAACCGGGGAGCTGTTTTTT. It codes for CASSQGARTGELFF.

J is TRBJ1-3 and V is TRBV4-2, with D perhaps TRBD1 (5 bases). The germline gives CDR1 LGHNA, CDR2 YNFKEQ. The germline V and J ends were trimmed by 1 base and 4 bases, with 17 bases remaining between them. CDR3 length: 17 amino acids. CDR3 in amino acids: CASSQGLAGPGGNTIYF. The DNA of the CDR3 is TGTGCCAGCAGCCAAGGGCTGGCGGGGCCGGGGGGAAACACCATATATTTT.

The table lists this clone with a count of one. This chain joins TRBV15 and TRBJ1-2, with no clear D. The CDR3 is 13 residues long. Germline CDR1 and CDR2: LNHNV and YYDKDF (reference sequence). V dropped 2 bases and J dropped 5 bases, with 9 bases sitting between them. The CDR3 loop reads CATSRRDLYGYTF. The CDR3, as DNA: TGTGCCACCAGCAGACGGGATTTATATGGCTACACCTTC.

The rearrangement joins TRBV19 to TRBJ1-5, with 7 positions matching TRBD1. From germline, CDR1 is LNHDA and CDR2 SQIVND (reference sequence). The CDR3 runs 16 residues. V lost 0 bases and J lost 3; bases outside the gene matches: 5. The CDR3 here is CASSIDLDRDNQPQHF. Here the CDR3 DNA reads TGTGCCAGTAGTATAGATCTCGACAGGGACAATCAGCCCCAGCATTTT.